This is a list of T cell receptor beta chains from one sample in a study of OX40 agonist ivuxolimab in advanced cancers. Clones were read by immunoSEQ multiplex PCR, and TCRdb kept only the in-frame ones, dropping some. The sample consists of fewer than 40,000 clones, about three quarters of them appearing once. The sample here was CD4+ or CD8+ T cells sorted from blood, taken in a trial of the OX40 agonist ivuxolimab. The receptor set was obtained from an adult with an advanced solid tumor such as melanoma, head and neck, liver or kidney cancer. Both conserved end residues are part of each CDR3. The D gene is left open where the match is weak.

>TRBJ1-5|TRBV5-6|.
CASSLSARQPQHF
>TRBJ1-2|TRBV30|.
CAWSRQGDGYTF
>TRBJ1-2|TRBV28|.
CAGGRGNYGYTF
>TRBJ1-2|TRBV19|.
CASSIFPGTNYGYTF
>TRBJ2-7|TRBV10-3|TRBD1
CAIRGLDRGSYEQYF
>TRBJ1-2|TRBV6-1|.
CASSVQGGYGYTF
>TRBJ1-1|TRBV4-1|.
CASSQGLGTVNTEAFF
>TRBJ1-2|TRBV28|.
CASTSDAIRGYTF
>TRBJ2-3|TRBV30|.
CAWSPPGNTQYF
>TRBJ1-6|TRBV2|.
CASMSGVDSPLHF
>.|TRBV19|.
CASSWGSLHYEQYF
>TRBJ1-2|TRBV19|.
CATRGPGTPVGDGYTF
>TRBJ2-4|TRBV14|TRBD1
CASSHYRGVRNIQYF
>TRBJ2-1|TRBV11-2|TRBD1
CASSSRDRVDEQFF
>TRBJ2-7|TRBV28|.
CASSSGDTSYEQYF
>TRBJ2-7|TRBV28|TRBD1
CASRGQGVNEQYF
>TRBJ2-7|TRBV5-4|.
CASSQLESPFDYEQYF
>TRBJ1-6|TRBV9|.
CASSVTGYNSPLHF
>TRBJ2-7|TRBV27|TRBD1
CASSRLSGTGSSYEQYF
>TRBJ1-3|TRBV10-2|.
CASRRGGTSGNTIYF
>TRBJ2-4|TRBV4-1|TRBD1
CASSQLTGMGNIQYF
>TRBJ2-5|TRBV5-4|TRBD1
CASSPWQGAYETQYF
>TRBJ1-2|TRBV2|.
CASGDTNYGYTF
>TRBJ1-2|TRBV5-8|TRBD1
CASVRDRPLYGYTF
>TRBJ2-7|TRBV28|.
CASSFSQTRLDKYF
>TRBJ1-4|TRBV5-4|TRBD1
CASSQNRGIDEKLFF
>TRBJ2-7|TRBV5-8|.
CASSLAVSGGAYEQYF
>TRBJ1-5|TRBV4-1|.
CASSQVGGGEVGPQPQHF
>TRBJ1-1|TRBV7-6|.
CASSLEGGPADTEAFF
>TRBJ2-3|TRBV2|.
CASSAPGRVITDTQYF
>TRBJ1-3|TRBV7-9|.
CASSSGTTSGNTIYF
>TRBJ1-1|TRBV29-1|.
CSVYLTARATEAFF
>TRBJ1-5|TRBV10-3|.
CAIQPQHF
>.|TRBV5-1|.
CASSLGGGSYEQYF
>TRBJ1-1|TRBV7-6|TRBD1
CASRHRGPEAFF
>.|TRBV15|.
CATSREKVTEQYF
>TRBJ2-6|TRBV19|.
CASSIEGGHSGANVLTF
>TRBJ1-3|TRBV4-2|.
CASSPAGTSGNTIYF
>TRBJ2-7|TRBV28|.
CASSLVGAGEQYF
>TRBJ1-1|TRBV11-2|.
CASGGGENTEAFF
>TRBJ1-6|TRBV14|.
CASSHYQSPLHF
>TRBJ2-1|TRBV9|.
CASSLTRNEQFF
>.|TRBV7-2|.
CASSLDYKYEQYF
>TRBJ2-1|TRBV7-3|TRBD2
CASSRSGGAYNEQFF
>TRBJ2-3|TRBV27|.
CASMGVADTQYF
>TRBJ2-7|TRBV7-3|.
CASSSSREGWYEQYF
>TRBJ1-5|TRBV28|.
CASSLLDRSNQPQHF
>TRBJ2-1|TRBV28|TRBD1
CASSLFRQGNEQFF